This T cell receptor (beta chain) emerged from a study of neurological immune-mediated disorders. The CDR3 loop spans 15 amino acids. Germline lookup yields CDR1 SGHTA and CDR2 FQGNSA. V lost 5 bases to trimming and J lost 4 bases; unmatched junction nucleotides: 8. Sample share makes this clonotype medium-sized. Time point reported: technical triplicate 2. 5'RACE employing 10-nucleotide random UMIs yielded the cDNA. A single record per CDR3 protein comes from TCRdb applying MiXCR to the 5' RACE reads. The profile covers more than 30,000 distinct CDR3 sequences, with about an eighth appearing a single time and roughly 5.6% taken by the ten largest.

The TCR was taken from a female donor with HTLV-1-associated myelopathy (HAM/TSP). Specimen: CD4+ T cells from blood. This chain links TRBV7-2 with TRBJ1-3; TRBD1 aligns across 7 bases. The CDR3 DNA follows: TGTGCCAGCAGCCAGATACAGGGGATAGGAAACACCATATATTTT. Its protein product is CASSQIQGIGNTIYF.